Reported below is one T cell receptor beta chain. Its antigen is undetermined. No patient escaped relapse after autologous stem cell transplantation, and brentuximab vedotin exposure varied. Profiling relied on immunoSEQ multiplex PCR, and the TCRdb table lists in-frame clones only, not all of them. The sample shows about 90,000 clones, around 90% of them seen only once. This entry comes from a study of PD-1 blockade in classical Hodgkin lymphoma. General observations from the study: Complete responders' diversity at baseline resembled that of newly diagnosed patients. Reports described newly diagnosed patients as having lower baseline TCR diversity than healthy donors.

This clonotype was obtained from a human donor with classical Hodgkin lymphoma. The sequenced sample was peripheral blood mononuclear cells (PBMCs), obtained before the second cycle of nivolumab.

The CDR3 loop is CASSQVKLVRPYEQYF. CDR3 DNA: TGTGCCAGCAGCCAAGTGAAACTAGTCCGTCCCTACGAGCAGTACTTC. This chain links TRBV14 with TRBJ2-7, with TRBD2 as a possible D gene (5 bases). This CDR3 has 16 residues. The V gene's germline CDR1 is SGHDN and CDR2 FVKESK. Trimming removed 1 base from V and 2 bases from J, with 15 bases in between.